This T cell receptor (beta chain) was recovered during a study of blood T cell repertoires in COVID-19 (dated by TCRdb to 2018 to 2020). For the study in its entirety: The collaborator samples originated in the United States, Italy and Spain and spanned the acute and convalescent phases of COVID-19. Subjects who had been exposed to COVID-19, were actively infected with it, or had recovered from it provided the deeply sampled blood TCRbeta repertoires that made up the dataset. The prospective study material was composed of cDNA or gDNA derived from T cells, B-cell-depleted T cells, or PBMCs. The samples were drawn from the first 160 participants of the ongoing ImmuneRACE study and from 1,254 subjects provided by 6 global collaborators. The repertoires were made available in a free public database intended to serve as a resource for research on the immune response to SARS-CoV-2. Nearly every sample came with metadata listing a de-identified subject ID, COVID-19 status, age in years and sex. Where HLA class I and class II types were available, the types were taken from metadata supplied by the sample provider, not from assay-based typing.

What the work shows at the level of the full study, not this receptor alone: How much clinical and demographic metadata was included differed by source and by participant, and the metadata was provided uncurated.

This clone was found a few times. No cognate antigen has been identified for it. The sample holds no much larger clone one base away, and base qualities are not on file. TCRbeta CDR3 regions were amplified from genomic DNA by means of the immunoSEQ Assay, a bias-controlled multiplex PCR. The paper's data handling went like this. The number of nucleated cells in each sample was estimated by amplification of reference gene primers within the assay. To quantify the absolute abundance of each unique TCRbeta CDR3 rearrangement, sequence reads were collapsed and filtered. Productive Simpson clonality was computed per sample as the square root of Simpson's diversity index over productive rearrangements. TCRdb obtained this table from immuneACCESS and retained in-frame rearrangements with V and J assigned. These tables miss some clones; where compared with another copy, unresolved V genes account for less than half of the shortfall, and the remainder is unexplained. That table furnishes V, J and clone size, whereas the DNA furnished D and trimming. The sample includes over 120,000 clones, with 70% to 90% observed a single time. The ten largest clonotypes hold more than 2% of the sample.

Collaborating institutions collected whole blood in K2EDTA tubes following their own protocols. For TCRbeta analysis, collaborators shipped samples as frozen whole blood, isolated PBMCs, or DNA extracted from either of those sample types. V and J lose 7 bases and 0 bases, and a span of 6 bases separates them. The CDR3 has 12 amino acids, counting the end cysteine and phenylalanine. Just the 36-base CDR3 DNA is kept, in frame starting at base 1. Taken from the germline V gene, the CDR1 and CDR2 loops are ENHRY and SYGVKD. The sequenced sample consisted of peripheral blood. This sequence originates from a human donor with acute or convalescent COVID-19. The donor label of this sample is uncertain. The sequence is built from TRBV10-3 and TRBJ1-2, with the D gene not clear enough to name. This receptor carries the CDR3 CAINRANYGYTF. At the DNA level, the sequence is TGTGCCATCAACCGCGCTAACTATGGCTACACCTTC.